What follows describes a single TCR beta chain. The antigen it recognizes is unknown. No much larger clone exists at a distance of one base, and base qualities are not known. The source of the sample is a study of control samples from healthy donors and cancer patients (TCRdb year 2020). The library came from the immunoSEQ multiplex PCR assay. TCRdb took this table from immuneACCESS and kept in-frame rearrangements with V and J called. Such tables lack part of the clones; where checked against another copy, unresolved V genes explain under half of the gap, and the rest is unexplained. This sample lists 110,000 or so clones; about 83% were detected once. The ten most abundant clones make up 13% of the sample. V loses 4 bases of germline sequence and J loses 1 base, and the interval between the two ends is 14 bases. The germline V gene (reference sequence) supplies CDR1 MNHEY and CDR2 SMNVEV. The CDR3 goes from the cysteine to the phenylalanine over 16 residues. Only the CDR3 DNA is retained, 48 bases long and in frame from the first base.

This clonotype was sampled from a woman aged 45-59 years in good health. The sequenced material came from blood. Here the chain combines TRBV27 and TRBJ2-1; a tentative D match to TRBD2 spans 6 bases. CDR3 loop: CASSSGLSGSYNEQFF. DNA sequence: TGTGCCAGCAGTTCCGGACTAAGCGGGTCCTACAATGAGCAGTTCTTC.